The clone carrying this TCR beta chain was detected a few times. Its antigen is not known. The data derive from a study of T cell repertoires in cytomegalovirus infection. At the level of the study: Carrying CMV and the relevant HLA type showed in public TCR beta signatures. Whole-study results and caveats: Ex vivo responses were dominated by HLA-C-restricted CMV-specific TCR beta clonotypes. Carriers of CMV and the relevant HLA type were discriminated by public TCR beta frequency.

Each CDR3 protein is one row after TCRdb ran MiXCR on the reads. The data show 150,000 to 200,000 distinct CDR3 sequences, roughly 20% seen once. Deletions cut 5 bases from V and 2 bases from J, with 15 bases between. Germline CDR1 is MNHEY and CDR2 is SVGEGT. This CDR3 is built from 15 residues. This chain links TRBV6-2 or TRBV6-3 with TRBJ2-5; TRBD2 is a possible D gene (6 bases). The TCR sequence derives from a human donor in good health (CMV status not recorded). Some clones in this sample may be carry-over from other donors' samples. Sample: PBMCs. The CDR3 loop reads CASSPQEGLQETQYF. In DNA form, the CDR3 reads TGTGCCAGCAGTCCGCAGGAGGGACTGCAAGAGACCCAGTACTTC.